Listed below are T cell receptor beta chains from one sample, sequenced in a study of blood T cells in healthy people across ages. TCRdb used MiXCR to reprocess the 5' RACE reads, holding one entry per CDR3 protein. The sample carries some 1.4 million distinct CDR3 sequences, approximately 38% recorded once. The sequencing input was blood. The source is a woman aged 18-35 years in good health. Each CDR3 is given with its conserved first and last residue. A D gene is named only where the DNA matches it firmly. Rows may omit the clone size; those that give it use once, few, many or a size class.

v_gene	abundance	j_gene	d_gene	CDR3nt	CDR3aa
TRBV28	NA	TRBJ1-1	TRBD1	TGTGCCAGCACTAATCCTACAGGGGGTTTGAACACTGAAGCTTTCTTT	CASTNPTGGLNTEAFF
TRBV20-1	NA	TRBJ1-3	TRBD1	TGCAGTGCTACCGGACAGGGGGTTGGAAACACCATATATTTT	CSATGQGVGNTIYF
TRBV6-6	few	TRBJ1-2	NA	TGTGCCAGCAGTTACACCCCCTTCATAGGCAGGGTCGATGGCTACACCTTC	CASSYTPFIGRVDGYTF
TRBV4-2	NA	TRBJ1-2	NA	TGTGCCAGCAGCCCTACGGAGGGTGGTGACTATTGCTACACCTTC	CASSPTEGGDYCYTF
TRBV7-2	NA	TRBJ2-2	NA	TGTGCCAGCAGCTTAGCGGGGCTAGCGACCGGGGAGCTGTTTTTT	CASSLAGLATGELFF
TRBV5-1	NA	TRBJ1-5	NA	TGCGCCAGCTCAGGTGGGGACAATCAGCCCCAGCATTTT	CASSGGDNQPQHF
TRBV5-5	NA	TRBJ2-5	TRBD1	TGTGCCAGCAGCGGGACAGAATGGTACTTC	CASSGTEWYF
TRBV29-1	few	TRBJ2-5	NA	TGCAGCGTTCGGCGGCAGGTGGGCCAAGAGACCCAGTACTTC	CSVRRQVGQETQYF
TRBV7-7	NA	TRBJ2-5	TRBD2	TGTGCCAGCAGCAAGAGACTAGCGGGAGGGCCCTCGGGCGAGACCCAGTACTTC	CASSKRLAGGPSGETQYF
TRBV3-1	NA	TRBJ2-1	NA	TGTGCCAGCAGCGAAAGGGGTGCTTGGGATGAGCAGTTCTTC	CASSERGAWDEQFF
TRBV5-1	NA	TRBJ2-1	NA	TGCGCCAGCAGCTTGTCAGGTGACTCCTACAGTGAGCAGTTCTTC	CASSLSGDSYSEQFF
TRBV29-1	NA	TRBJ1-1	NA	TGCAGCGTTGCCCTCCGTCTGAACACTGAAGCTTTCTTT	CSVALRLNTEAFF
TRBV7-3	NA	TRBJ2-7	NA	TGTGCCAGCAGCTTAACGGGTCAACATTACAATGAGCAGTACTTC	CASSLTGQHYNEQYF
TRBV14	NA	TRBJ1-2	NA	TGTGCCAGCAGCGGAGGCAGGCGGTATGGCTACACCTTC	CASSGGRRYGYTF
TRBV20-1	few	TRBJ2-1	NA	TGCAGTGCTAAACTCTTGTCCGGAGCGTACAATGAGCAGTTCTTC	CSAKLLSGAYNEQFF
TRBV5-1	NA	TRBJ1-1	NA	TGCGCCAGCAGCTTGGCCTTAGACCCTGGGGAAGGCCCTGAAGCTTTCTTT	CASSLALDPGEGPEAFF